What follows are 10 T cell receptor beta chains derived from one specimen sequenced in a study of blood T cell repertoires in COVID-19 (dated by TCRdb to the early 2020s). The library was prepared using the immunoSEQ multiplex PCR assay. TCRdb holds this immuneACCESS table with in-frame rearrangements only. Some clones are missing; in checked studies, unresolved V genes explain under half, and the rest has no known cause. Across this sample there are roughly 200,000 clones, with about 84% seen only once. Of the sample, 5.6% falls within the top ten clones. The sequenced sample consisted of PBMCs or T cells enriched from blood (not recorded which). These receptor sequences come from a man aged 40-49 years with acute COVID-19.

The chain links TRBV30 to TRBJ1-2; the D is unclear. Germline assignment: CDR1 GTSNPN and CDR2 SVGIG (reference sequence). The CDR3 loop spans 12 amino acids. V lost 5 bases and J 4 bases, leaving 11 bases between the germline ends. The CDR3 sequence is CAWAKDAYGYTF. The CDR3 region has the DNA TGTGCCTGGGCTAAAGATGCCTATGGCTACACCTTC.

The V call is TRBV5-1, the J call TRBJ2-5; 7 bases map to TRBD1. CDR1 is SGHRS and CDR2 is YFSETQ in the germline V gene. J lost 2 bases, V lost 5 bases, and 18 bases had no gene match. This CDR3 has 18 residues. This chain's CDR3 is CASRPNPSRGLTQETQYF. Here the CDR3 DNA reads TGCGCCAGCAGACCGAACCCGAGCAGGGGGTTGACTCAAGAGACCCAGTACTTC.

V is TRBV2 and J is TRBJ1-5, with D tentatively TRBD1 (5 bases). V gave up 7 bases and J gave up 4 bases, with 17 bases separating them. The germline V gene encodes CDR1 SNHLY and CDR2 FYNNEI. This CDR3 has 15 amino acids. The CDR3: CASKAGEGENQPQHF. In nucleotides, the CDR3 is TGTGCCAGCAAGGCGGGGGAGGGCGAGAATCAGCCCCAGCATTTT.

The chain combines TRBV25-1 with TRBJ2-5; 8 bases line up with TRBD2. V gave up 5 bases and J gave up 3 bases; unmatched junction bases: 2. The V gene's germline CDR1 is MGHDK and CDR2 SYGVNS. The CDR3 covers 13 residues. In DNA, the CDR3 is TGTGCCAGCAGTACGGGAGGGAAAGAGACCCAGTACTTC. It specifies CASSTGGKETQYF.

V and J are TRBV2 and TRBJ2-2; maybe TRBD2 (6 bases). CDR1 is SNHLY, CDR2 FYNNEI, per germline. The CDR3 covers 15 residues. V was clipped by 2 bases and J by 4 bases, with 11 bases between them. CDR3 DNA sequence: TGTGCCAGCAGTGAAAGTAGCGGAAGCACCGGGGAGCTGTTTTTT. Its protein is CASSESSGSTGELFF.

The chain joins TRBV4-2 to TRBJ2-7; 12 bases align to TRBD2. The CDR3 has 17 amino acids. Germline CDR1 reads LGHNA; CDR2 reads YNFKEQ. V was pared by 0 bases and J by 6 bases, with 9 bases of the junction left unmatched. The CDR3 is CASSQERGRLAGAEQYF. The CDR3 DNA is TGTGCCAGCAGCCAAGAGAGGGGTCGACTAGCGGGAGCCGAGCAGTACTTC.

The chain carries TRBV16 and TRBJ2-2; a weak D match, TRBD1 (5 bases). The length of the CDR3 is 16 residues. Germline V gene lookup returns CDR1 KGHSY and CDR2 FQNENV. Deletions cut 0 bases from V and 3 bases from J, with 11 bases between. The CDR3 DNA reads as TGTGCCAGCAGCCAATCGTGGCAGGGCGACACCGGGGAGCTGTTTTTT. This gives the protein CASSQSWQGDTGELFF.

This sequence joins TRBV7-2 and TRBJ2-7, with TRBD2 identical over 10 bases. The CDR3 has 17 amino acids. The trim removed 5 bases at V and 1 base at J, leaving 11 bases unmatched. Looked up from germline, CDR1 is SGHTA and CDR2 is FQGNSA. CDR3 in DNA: TGTGCCAGCAGCCCTATGAGCGGGAGGGAACTTTCCTACGAGCAGTACTTC. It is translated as CASSPMSGRELSYEQYF.

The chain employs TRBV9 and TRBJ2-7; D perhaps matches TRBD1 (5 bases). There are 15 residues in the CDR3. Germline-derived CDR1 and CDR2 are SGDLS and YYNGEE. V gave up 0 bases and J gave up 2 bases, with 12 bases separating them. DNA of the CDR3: TGTGCCAGCAGCGTAGTTGCAGGGATGGCCTACGAGCAGTACTTC. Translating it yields CASSVVAGMAYEQYF.

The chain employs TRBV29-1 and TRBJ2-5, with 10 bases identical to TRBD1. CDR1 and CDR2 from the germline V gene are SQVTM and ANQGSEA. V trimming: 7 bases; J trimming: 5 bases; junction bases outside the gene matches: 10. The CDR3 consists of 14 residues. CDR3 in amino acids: CSAALDRGSETQYF. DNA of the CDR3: TGCAGCGCCGCCCTGGACAGGGGGAGTGAGACCCAGTACTTC.